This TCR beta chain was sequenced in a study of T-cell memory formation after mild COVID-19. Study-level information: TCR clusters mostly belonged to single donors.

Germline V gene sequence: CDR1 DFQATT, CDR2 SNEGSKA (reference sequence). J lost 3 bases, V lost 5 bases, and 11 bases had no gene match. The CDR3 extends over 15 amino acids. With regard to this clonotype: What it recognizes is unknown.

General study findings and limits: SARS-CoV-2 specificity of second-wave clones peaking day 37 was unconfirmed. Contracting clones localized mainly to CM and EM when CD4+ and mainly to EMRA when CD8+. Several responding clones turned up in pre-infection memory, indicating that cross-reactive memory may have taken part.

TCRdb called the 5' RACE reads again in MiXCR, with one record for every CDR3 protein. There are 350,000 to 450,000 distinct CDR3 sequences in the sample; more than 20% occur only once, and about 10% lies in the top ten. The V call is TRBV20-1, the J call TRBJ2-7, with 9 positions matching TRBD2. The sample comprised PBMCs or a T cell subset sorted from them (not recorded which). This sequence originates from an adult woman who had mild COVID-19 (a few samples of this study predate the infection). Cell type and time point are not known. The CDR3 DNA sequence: TGCAGTGCTCTGAAGACGCGGGAGGGAATCTACGAGCAGTACTTC. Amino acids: CSALKTREGIYEQYF.